This T cell receptor (beta chain) was sequenced during a study of blood T cell repertoires in COVID-19. As for the study in general: The United States, Italy and Spain were the sources of the acute and convalescent COVID-19 samples. Sources were T cells, B-cell-depleted T cells, or PBMCs; the material itself was cDNA or gDNA.

Per the original data handling: Researchers report that nucleated cell counts were estimated from reference gene primer amplification. Sequenced by immunoSEQ multiplex PCR; TCRdb stores in-frame clones only, minus some. That table furnishes V, J and clone size, whereas the DNA furnished D and trimming. The sample includes over 150,000 clones, roughly 85% of them seen just once. Germline CDR1 reads SGHTA; CDR2 reads FQGTGA. V lost 2 bases, J lost 2 bases, and 11 bases lay in between. This CDR3 is 15 amino acids long. Sequencing was done on a sample of peripheral blood. The gene calls are TRBV7-3 and TRBJ2-3, with D possibly being TRBD2 (6 bases). This clonotype was sampled from a man between 40 and 49 years old with acute or convalescent COVID-19. CDR3 amino acids: CASSLAGLITDTQYF. DNA of the CDR3: TGTGCCAGCAGCTTAGCGGGACTCATCACAGATACGCAGTATTTT. Looking up the rest from reference TRBV7-3 and TRBJ2-3 gives the full variable domain: GAGVSQTPSNKVTEKGKYVELRCDPISGHTALYWYRQSLGQGPEFLIYFQGTGAADDSGLPNDRFFAVRPEGSVSTLKIQRTERGDSAVYLCASSLAGLITDTQYFGPGTRLTVL.